A selection of T cell receptor beta chains follows, all from one sample in a study of T cells after yellow fever vaccination. TCRdb called the 5' RACE reads again in MiXCR, with one record for every CDR3 protein. The sample lists approximately 330,000 distinct CDR3 sequences, approximately 4% occurring once. The starting material was PBMCs, obtained 5 days after the yellow fever booster vaccination. The receptors were gathered from a man aged 18 to 30 who received the YFV17D yellow fever vaccine. CDR3s leave out the opening cysteine and the closing phenylalanine or tryptophan.

TRBV7-2,16,ASSLVGGGGVFADTQY
TRBV20-1,11,SAAGQLNTEAF
TRBV20-1,13,SASKDGRAQETQY
TRBV5-5,13,ASSSDRINTDTQY
TRBV20-1,12,SVAGLRSGETQY
TRBV30,11,AWNGGLGETQY
TRBV12-3/TRBV12-4,13,ASSPDLIPTDTQY
TRBV12-3/TRBV12-4,12,ASSSRGGGVEAF
TRBV19,10,ASSARAAEAF
TRBV20-1,13,SAEQGGRSNQPQH
TRBV7-9,11,ASSQERNTEAF
TRBV27,15,ASSSWTSGGLYNEQF
TRBV10-3,14,AISESKETGTYEQY
TRBV9,13,ASSERQRLNTEAF
TRBV28,14,ASSFPRTRPTDTQY
TRBV29-1,12,SVVGGGLRETQY
TRBV6-5,11,ASSYSAGTEAF
TRBV27,11,ASSLYYPYEQY
TRBV2,11,ASSEASPGELF
TRBV11-2,13,ASSVGTTGGETQY
TRBV9,12,ASSVVPNLYEQY
TRBV10-3,18,AISGGKDREISGSNQPQH
TRBV11-2,11,ASSLETQETQY
TRBV10-3,12,AISGTGTTDTQY
TRBV7-3,14,ASSFGGLGTGTEAF
TRBV14,12,ASSLTGADSPLH
TRBV5-4,13,ASSGAGQGYYEQY
TRBV11-2,12,ASSLTLGKETQY
TRBV3-1,14,ASSQDPRVREETQY
TRBV2,11,ASSENGENTIY
TRBV10-2,9,ASSQSDTQY
TRBV4-3,15,ASSQVRVSSGGNEQF
TRBV29-1,10,SVGTGKYGYT
TRBV12-3/TRBV12-4,14,ASSYDGLAGLETQY
TRBV5-8,14,ASSLGTGLWNQPQH
TRBV25-1,12,ASSGRTNTGELF
TRBV6-5,12,ASKRPLSTDTQY
TRBV7-2,13,ASSPRQGSDEKLF
TRBV20-1,14,SAFSREGSSYNEQF
TRBV7-9,11,ASSLERSYEQY
TRBV5-1,12,ASSYPDSFYGYT
TRBV4-3,12,ASSQDVGYNEQF
TRBV30,11,AWSIGGNSPLH
TRBV14,13,ASSQVIGENSPLH
TRBV20-1,14,SARGLAGRAYNEQF
TRBV28,11,ASGYRGSETQY
TRBV12-3/TRBV12-4,13,ASSPLQGSGNTIY
TRBV27,12,ASSFVGAAEKLF
TRBV6-2/TRBV6-3,12,ASRWTENTDTQY